One and the same sample provided the 20 T cell receptor beta chains below, sequenced in a study of blood T cells in healthy people across ages. Primed by a sample-barcoded 5' primer and a J-beta primer mix, a second PCR proceeded for about 6 to 11 cycles. TCRdb reprocessed the 5' RACE reads via MiXCR and lists one record per CDR3 protein. The sample has 710,000 or so distinct CDR3 sequences, approximately 30% seen once. The sample was blood. These TCRs come from a woman at least 80 years old in good health.

The table lists this clonotype with many counts. The rearrangement joins TRBV5-1 to TRBJ2-1, with 8 bases aligning to TRBD1. The germline V gene has CDR1 SGHRS and CDR2 YFSETQ. The CDR3 loop spans 15 amino acids. Losses at the gene ends were 4 bases for V and 5 bases for J; bases not matched to a gene: 8. CDR3: CASSPGQAPHNEQFF. The DNA of the CDR3 is TGCGCCAGCAGCCCGGGACAGGCCCCTCACAATGAGCAGTTCTTC.

Worth noting for this clonotype: It may be a read error: a sequence one base away is much more abundant. The chain recombines TRBV5-1 with TRBJ1-2, with TRBD1 matching over 7 bases. The length of the CDR3 is 14 residues. The germline gives CDR1 SGHRS, CDR2 YFSETQ. CDR3 sequence reads: CASSLGTGLEVYNF. The CDR3 bases are TGCGCCAGCAGCTTGGGGACAGGTCTCGAGGTCTACAACTTC.

This clonotype appeared many times. The genes are TRBV9 and TRBJ1-2; the match to TRBD1 covers 8 bases. The CDR3 has 16 residues. V gave up 1 base and J gave up 4 bases; unmatched junction bases: 9. CDR1 and CDR2 (germline): SGDLS, YYNGEE. DNA for the CDR3: TGTGCCAGCAGCGTAACGTCTGGGACAGGTGCCTATGGCTACACCTTC. It yields the protein CASSVTSGTGAYGYTF.

This rearrangement joins TRBV9 to TRBJ2-4, with 7 bases identical to TRBD2. The CDR3 is 15 amino acids. Trimming removed 0 bases from V and 13 bases from J; junction bases left unmatched: 13. The germline CDR1 and CDR2 sequences are SGDLS and YYNGEE. Written as DNA, the CDR3 is TGTGCCAGCAGCGTAGGGCTAGCGGATGGACGGGAGCAGTACTTC. It yields the protein CASSVGLADGREQYF.

At least ten counts were recorded for this clonotype. The rearrangement links TRBV4-2 to TRBJ2-3; 12 nucleotides match TRBD2. CDR1 is LGHNA, CDR2 YNFKEQ, per germline. The CDR3 consists of 17 residues. V trimming: 0 bases; J trimming: 7 bases; junction bases outside the gene matches: 8. The CDR3 region has the DNA TGTGCCAGCAGCCAAGATGGTGCTAGCGGGGGGGCCCATACGCAGTATTTT. It codes for CASSQDGASGGAHTQYF.

This clonotype has at least ten counts. The chain couples TRBV12-3 or TRBV12-4 to TRBJ1-2; maybe TRBD1 (6 bases). The CDR3 runs 14 residues. V was pared by 5 bases and J by 3 bases, with 13 bases between. CDR3 protein: CASSPLGAHYGYTF. CDR3 bases: TGTGCCAGCAGTCCCCTGGGGGCCCACTATGGCTACACCTTC.

The rearrangement joins TRBV25-1 to TRBJ1-5; possible D gene TRBD1, 6 bases. The CDR3 covers 16 residues. Germline V gene data show CDR1 as MGHDK and CDR2 as SYGVNS. The V gene lost 1 base and the J gene lost 5 bases, with 15 bases spanning the gap. DNA for the CDR3: TGTGCCAGCAGTGAATCTGGGGGGCTTGGGTATCAGCCCCAGCATTTT. This gives the protein CASSESGGLGYQPQHF.

On this clonotype itself: The CDR3 carries no conserved terminal phenylalanine or tryptophan, so it likely arises from a read error. The chain links TRBV12-3 or TRBV12-4 to TRBJ1-2, with D uncertain. Trimming removed 6 bases from V and 5 bases from J, with 16 bases in between. The CDR3 spans 14 residues. The CDR3 protein is CASSPGGEAYGYTL. The CDR3 nucleotides read TGTGCCAGCAGCCCTGGTGGGGAGGCGTATGGCTACACCCTC.

This clonotype was seen ten or more times. The chain links TRBV10-3 to TRBJ2-7; TRBD2 is a possible D gene (7 bases). With 1 base removed from V and 3 bases from J, the gap between germline ends came to 13 bases. In germline, CDR1 is ENHRY, CDR2 SYGVKD. This CDR3 spans 15 amino acids. For the CDR3, the DNA is TGTGCCATCAGTGAGTGGGGCGGGGGCCACTACGAGCAGTACTTC. Its protein product is CAISEWGGGHYEQYF.

To note about this clonotype: A much larger clone sits a single nucleotide away, making a read error possible. Given the absence of the conserved phenylalanine or tryptophan at the CDR3 end, a read error is likely. This chain links TRBV7-9 with TRBJ1-5, with no clear D. The V gene's germline CDR1 is SEHNR and CDR2 FQNEAQ (reference sequence). V dropped 4 bases and J dropped 5 bases, with 6 bases sitting between them. The length of the CDR3 is 12 residues. DNA of the CDR3: TGTGCCAGCAGCTCGGATTATCAGCCCCAGCATTTG. The encoded protein is CASSSDYQPQHL.

Comment on this clonotype: A much larger clone lies one base from this, so it may be a read error. The rearrangement uses TRBV5-1 and TRBJ2-1, with D possibly being TRBD2 (5 bases). CDR1 and CDR2 (germline): SGHRS, YFSETQ. The CDR3 contains 16 residues. CDR3 coding DNA: TGCGCCGGCAGCTTGAGTCCTAGCTTGGTGGTCAATGAGCAGTTCTTC. Its protein is CAGSLSPSLVVNEQFF.

This clonotype was detected ten times or more. This chain joins TRBV12-3 or TRBV12-4 and TRBJ2-5, with 11 bases fitting TRBD1. This CDR3 has 13 residues. V trimming: 3 bases; J trimming: 12 bases; junction bases outside the gene matches: 6. The CDR3 nucleotides read TGTGCCAGCAGTTTGGGGACAGGGGGTTTTAAGTACTTC. This codes for CASSLGTGGFKYF.

There are many counts of this clonotype. This could be a read error, since a much larger clone is one nucleotide away. The chain employs TRBV20-1 and TRBJ2-5; possibly TRBD2 for D (5 bases). The CDR3 is made up of 14 amino acids. Germline-derived CDR1 and CDR2 are DFQATT and SNEGSKA (reference sequence). The V gene lost 0 bases and the J gene lost 11 bases, with 19 bases spanning the gap. CDR3 sequence reads: CSARDRLAYNEQYF. CDR3 bases: TGCAGTGCTAGAGATCGGCTAGCCTACAATGAGCAGTACTTC.

The chain joins TRBV20-1 to TRBJ2-1; D might be TRBD1 (5 bases). The closer fit of TRBJ2-7 to the DNA end suggests the J call may be wrong. Germline CDR1 is DFQATT and CDR2 is SNEGSKA (reference sequence). There are 12 residues in the CDR3. The CDR3 bases are TGCAGTGCTAGCCCTCAGGGCCACGAGCAGTACTTC. As protein: CSASPQGHEQYF.

About this clonotype itself: This may be a read error, as it is one base from a much larger clone. The chain carries TRBV6-1 and TRBJ2-7; 9 nucleotides align to TRBD1. CDR1 MNHNS and CDR2 SASEGT come from the germline V gene. This CDR3 region has 13 residues. The trim removed 7 bases at V and 3 bases at J, leaving 4 bases unmatched. The CDR3 coding sequence is TGTGCCAGCACTGAGGACAGGGGCTACGAGCAGTACTTC. Encoded protein: CASTEDRGYEQYF.

This clonotype has a handful of counts. A much bigger clone sits one base away, suggesting this may be a read error. The V and J genes are TRBV6-1 and TRBJ2-7; unclear D gene. This CDR3 contains 10 residues. Germline V gives CDR1 MNHNS, CDR2 SASEGT. Trimming removed 4 bases at V and 6 bases at J, with 4 bases between. The CDR3, as DNA: TGTGCCAGCAGTGGAGTCGAGCAGTACTTC. Translated: CASSGVEQYF.

The chain employs TRBV27 and TRBJ1-1, with D possibly matching TRBD1 (5 bases). V shed 3 bases and J shed 5 bases, with 10 bases lying between them. Germline V gene lookup returns CDR1 MNHEY and CDR2 SMNVEV (reference sequence). The CDR3 runs 13 residues. CDR3 sequence: CASSLGRKTEAFF. The CDR3 bases are TGTGCCAGCAGTTTGGGGCGTAAAACTGAAGCTTTCTTT.

This clonotype was seen more than once but under ten times. The junction differs from germline at one of its ends, possibly a read error. The chain couples TRBV20-1 to TRBJ1-2, with TRBD1 matching over 10 bases. Germline V CDR1 and CDR2: DFQATT, SNEGSKA (reference sequence). The CDR3 sequence is 17 residues long. The CDR3 region has the DNA TGCAGTGCTAGCCCCGGGACAGGGGACTCCTTTAACTATGGCCACACCTTC. Translated: CSASPGTGDSFNYGHTF.

Worth noting for this clonotype: A much bigger clone sits one base away, suggesting this may be a read error. This CDR3 is missing its conserved last phenylalanine or tryptophan, likely due to a read error. V usage is TRBV7-3 and J usage is TRBJ1-2; D not certain. The CDR3 consists of 13 residues. CDR1 and CDR2 from the germline V gene are SGHTA and FQGTGA. V was trimmed by 6 bases and J by 6 bases, leaving 14 bases between them. In DNA, the CDR3 is TGTGCCAGCAGATTTCCGCCCTCGGATGGCTACACCCTC. Its translation: CASRFPPSDGYTL.

This clonotype was seen ten or more times. The chain is built from TRBV7-2 and TRBJ2-3; 15 bases line up with TRBD2. This CDR3 contains 18 residues. Germline-derived CDR1 and CDR2 are SGHTA and FQGNSA. The V gene end was trimmed by 5 bases and the J gene end by 4 bases; junction bases not matched to a gene: 10. The CDR3 is CASSPRGLAGGRADTQYF. The CDR3 DNA sequence: TGTGCCAGCAGCCCCCGGGGACTAGCGGGGGGTAGGGCAGATACGCAGTATTTT.